This T cell receptor beta chain came from a study of identical twins (TCRdb year 2016). Study-wide context: To test whether fetal clonotypes persist, this study deep-sequenced TCR alpha and beta repertoires from monozygotic twins, from unrelated adults of various ages, and from cord blood. Replicate twin experiments were performed at different times using different library preparation protocols to rule out contamination.

Trimmed from V: 5 bases; trimmed from J: 5 bases; junction bases lacking a gene match: 14. The CDR3 has 16 amino acids, counting the end cysteine and phenylalanine. Only the CDR3 DNA is retained, 48 bases long and in frame from the first base. As for this clonotype: Its antigen is currently not known. One base away there is no much larger clone; base qualities are not given.

Findings and caveats that apply to the study as a whole: Conclusions relied on cross-sectional statistical analysis, since the same donors could not be followed over many years. Abundant cord blood beta clonotypes carried fewer insertions; young adult naive repertoires showed a weaker similar trend, while memory repertoires showed none. In monozygotic twins, recombination models systematically underestimated out-of-frame TCR alpha sharing, but the models matched the sharing seen between unrelated individuals. Invariant T cells such as MAIT and iNKT could partly confound zero-insertion analyses, although diverse VJ usage argued against such confounding for most clonotypes. Out-of-frame TCR alpha sequences shared between twins showed an excess of low generation-probability sequences compared with coincidental sharing between unrelated individuals. A weaker excess of twin sharing was found in beta out-of-frame sequences because the signal-to-noise ratio was lowered by fewer shared sequences.

Every donor in the study was a healthy Caucasian. The twin cohort consisted of three pairs of female monozygotic twins, all aged roughly 18 to 30 years. CD4+ and CD8+ T cell populations were isolated with positive isolation kits from Invitrogen. Receptor libraries were prepared by 5' RACE. The sequencer was an Illumina HiSeq 2000. Template switching added a universal primer binding site, and the final cDNA carried a unique molecular identifier that allowed TCR cDNA molecules to be counted accurately. Specific primers in the conserved constant-segment region were used to synthesize first-strand cDNA for TCR alpha and beta chains. Each cDNA library was double barcoded, with a SMART-Mk sample barcode plus Illumina barcodes, to control for contamination. TruSeq adapter sequences along with Illumina sample barcodes were introduced in two successive PCR steps. The Illumina HiSeq platform was used with custom primers to sequence TCR alpha and beta cDNA libraries. From the authors' description of their analysis: Raw reads were processed with MiGEC to extract unique molecular identifiers, and MiXCR was used to determine CDR3 positions. For each individual, recombination models were inferred using an EM algorithm with the repgenHMM and IGoR tools. Shared clonotype analysis was performed with the tcR package in R, normalizing sharing by the product of cloneset sizes. To study raw recombination without the effects of thymic and clonal selection, out-of-frame nonproductive sequences were analyzed. In TCRdb, the public reads were trimmed at Q25 with fastp and aligned with MiXCR, with productive beta chains retained. Entries that share a CDR3 protein sequence are merged under the most common genes and DNA. The V and J calls and clone size are TCRdb's, not the authors'. The sample table shows around 480,000 distinct CDR3 sequences, and approximately 15% are seen once. The ten largest clones add up to 0.5% to 0.65% of the sample.

The same sample was also used in a study of yellow fever vaccine responses in identical twins. From the second report: The authors reported that the T cell response to vaccination in identical twins appeared partly convergent and partly personalized. In the study, vaccine-responding T cell clones were precisely tracked in identical twins.

Recombination joined TRBV12-3 or TRBV12-4 with TRBJ1-1; the junction holds 7 bases that match TRBD1. The sequence came from a woman between 18 and 29 years old in good health. Sequenced input: CD4+ T cells sorted from blood. The CDR3 protein sequence reads: CASSPRQGSLGTEAFF. The base sequence is TGTGCCAGCAGTCCGAGACAGGGCTCCTTAGGGACTGAAGCTTTCTTT.